The 17 T cell receptor beta chains below all came from one sample that was sequenced in a study of graft-versus-host responses after intestinal transplantation. Using immunoSEQ multiplex PCR, the repertoire was profiled, and TCRdb retains in-frame clones only, with some absent. The table lists over 100,000 clones, over 80% of them singletons, with more than 0.1% in the top ten. Their specific antigens are unknown. Source: unstimulated CD4+ T cells sorted from spleen or lymph node cells, taken before intestinal transplant. The receptors stem from a human donor who received an intestinal transplant.

The chain carries TRBV2 and TRBJ2-7, with 10 bases fitting TRBD2. Losses at the gene ends were 7 bases for V and 5 bases for J; bases not matched to a gene: 11. The germline gives CDR1 SNHLY, CDR2 FYNNEI. CDR3 size: 15 residues. The CDR3 region has the DNA TGTGCCAGCACCTTCGGAGCGGGAGGGCCCCACGAGCAGTACTTC. Translated, it gives CASTFGAGGPHEQYF.

The chain recombines TRBV19 with TRBJ1-2; D not certain. The CDR3 runs 17 residues. Per germline, CDR1 LNHDA and CDR2 SQIVND (reference sequence). V was shortened by 3 bases and J by 4 bases, with 21 bases between the two germline ends. The CDR3 loop reads CASSILMGSAAGYGYTF. The CDR3, as DNA: TGTGCCAGTAGTATTCTTATGGGGTCCGCGGCGGGCTATGGCTACACCTTC. Using reference TRBV19 and TRBJ1-2 for the parts outside the CDR3, the full variable domain is DGGITQSPKYLFRKEGQNVTLSCEQNLNHDAMYWYRQDPGQGLRLIYYSQIVNDFQKGDIAEGYSVSREKKESFPLTVTSAQKNPTAFYLCASSILMGSAAGYGYTFGSGTRLTVV.

As for this clone: This same CDR3 is encoded by further DNA sequences in the sample. The DNA of the CDR3 is TGTGCCAGCTCACCGATGGACGAAGATACGCAGTATTTT. Protein sequence: CASSPMDEDTQYF. The chain is built from TRBV18 and TRBJ2-3; unclear D gene. Germline CDR1 is KGHSH and CDR2 is LQKENI. V lost 3 bases and J 5 bases, leaving 9 bases between the germline ends. This CDR3 has 13 amino acids.

V and J are TRBV6-5 and TRBJ2-5, with D perhaps matching TRBD2 (5 bases). CDR1 MNHEY and CDR2 SVGAGI come from the germline V gene. This CDR3 is 15 amino acids long. The V gene lost 6 bases and the J gene lost 5 bases, with 19 bases spanning the gap. CDR3 DNA: TGTGCCAGCAGCTCAGAACCCGGGATTGGCGAGACCCAGTACTTC. Its protein product is CASSSEPGIGETQYF.

The J gene is TRBJ1-1, the V gene TRBV27; TRBD1 matches 7 bases. Germline V gives CDR1 MNHEY, CDR2 SMNVEV (reference sequence). V trimming: 6 bases; J trimming: 2 bases; junction bases outside the gene matches: 9. The CDR3 totals 15 residues. The CDR3, as DNA: TGTGCCAGCAGACGGGACAGAAGTTCAAACACTGAAGCTTTCTTT. This encodes CASRRDRSSNTEAFF.

The V gene is TRBV11-1, the J gene TRBJ1-1; D remains unclear. There are 14 residues in the CDR3. The germline V and J ends were trimmed by 5 bases and 0 bases, with 10 bases remaining between them. From germline, CDR1 is SGHAT and CDR2 FQDESV (reference sequence). The DNA of the CDR3 is TGTGCCAGCAGCAGGCCAGGCATGAACACTGAAGCTTTCTTT. Translated, it gives CASSRPGMNTEAFF.

J is TRBJ2-5 and V is TRBV25-1; possible D gene TRBD2, 6 bases. The CDR3 contains 16 residues. CDR1 MGHDK and CDR2 SYGVNS come from the germline V gene. V was pared by 3 bases and J by 4 bases, with 18 bases between. The CDR3 nucleotides are TGTGCCAGCAGTGAGGTCCCAGGGAGCGGGCGAGAGACCCAGTACTTC. This gives the protein CASSEVPGSGRETQYF.

The chain uses TRBV5-1 and TRBJ2-3, with D possibly being TRBD2 (6 bases). Germline V gives CDR1 SGHRS, CDR2 YFSETQ. The CDR3 runs to 17 residues. V lost 0 bases to trimming and J lost 2 bases, with 16 bases between them. The CDR3 DNA reads as TGCGCCAGCAGCTTGGTGGTAGCTAGCGCCGACACAGATACGCAGTATTTT. Translated, it gives CASSLVVASADTDTQYF.

This clone has just one count. The rearrangement joins TRBV23-1 to TRBJ1-2; D call uncertain. TRBV23-1 has ORF status, its function being uncertain. Trimming cost V 4 bases and J 7 bases, with 16 bases left between them. The CDR3 is made up of 14 amino acids. The CDR3: CASSPRRGVGGYTF. The CDR3 DNA reads TGCGCCAGCAGTCCGAGGCGGGGTGTAGGTGGCTACACCTTC.

This rearrangement joins TRBV30 to TRBJ1-2; no clear D. CDR3 length: 14 amino acids. The germline CDR1 and CDR2 sequences are GTSNPN and SVGIG (reference sequence). Trimming took 4 bases from V and 4 from J, leaving 16 bases between them. This CDR3 reads CAWNIPGSFYGYTF. The CDR3 bases are TGTGCCTGGAATATCCCGGGGAGCTTCTATGGCTACACCTTC.

The V call is TRBV4-1, the J call TRBJ1-2; a weak D match, TRBD1 (5 bases). The CDR3 has 14 residues. V lost 4 bases, J lost 0 bases, and 9 bases lay in between. Germline lookup yields CDR1 MGHRA and CDR2 YSYEKL. This CDR3 is CASSLMTANYGYTF. The CDR3 DNA sequence: TGCGCCAGCAGCCTCATGACAGCTAACTATGGCTACACCTTC.

The chain is built from TRBV6-1 and TRBJ2-1, with 8 bases identical to TRBD2. CDR1 MNHNS and CDR2 SASEGT come from the germline V gene. The CDR3 totals 16 residues. The ends lost 3 bases at V and 5 bases at J; junction bases unmatched: 9. Here the CDR3 DNA reads TGTGCCAGCAGTGAGATAGCGGGAAGGATCCACAATGAGCAGTTCTTC. Translated, it gives CASSEIAGRIHNEQFF.

The chain joins TRBV18 to TRBJ2-5; TRBD2 matches at 8 bases. This CDR3 comprises 16 residues. V lost 3 bases to trimming and J lost 4 bases; unmatched junction nucleotides: 10. Germline V lookup: CDR1 KGHSH, CDR2 LQKENI. CDR3 in DNA: TGTGCCAGCTCACCCCGAAACGGGAGGGCCGGAGAGACCCAGTACTTC. It codes for CASSPRNGRAGETQYF.

J is TRBJ2-1 and V is TRBV6-6; TRBD2 is a possible D gene (5 bases). Per germline, CDR1 MNHNY and CDR2 SVGAGI (reference sequence). Trimming took off 5 bases at V and 14 bases at J, with 13 bases between the two ends. The CDR3 sequence is 11 residues long. The CDR3 coding sequence is TGTGCCAGCAGTCCGGGAAGTTTGGAGTTCTTC. This gives the protein CASSPGSLEFF.

This clone has only a few counts. The rearrangement links TRBV7-9 to TRBJ2-7; possibly TRBD1 or TRBD2 for D (5 bases each). Germline V gene data show CDR1 as SEHNR and CDR2 as FQNEAQ (reference sequence). With 1 base removed from V and 2 bases from J, the gap between germline ends came to 9 bases. The CDR3 runs 14 residues. CDR3 amino acids: CASSLGGRTYEQYF. CDR3 sequence (DNA): TGTGCCAGCAGCTTAGGGGGACGGACCTACGAGCAGTACTTC.

V gene TRBV5-1 combines with J gene TRBJ2-3, with 9 bases matching TRBD2. The junction had 6 bases not matched to a gene; V was cut back by 4 bases and J by 0 bases. Germline lookup yields CDR1 SGHRS and CDR2 YFSETQ. The CDR3 loop spans 16 amino acids. The CDR3 DNA reads as TGCGCCAGCAGCGTCCCTAGCGGGGCTAGCACAGATACGCAGTATTTT. Its translation is CASSVPSGASTDTQYF. The full variable domain, with the rest looked up from reference TRBV5-1 and TRBJ2-3, is KAGVTQTPRYLIKTRGQQVTLSCSPISGHRSVSWYQQTPGQGLQFLFEYFSETQRNKGNFPGRFSGRQFSNSRSEMNVSTLELGDSALYLCASSVPSGASTDTQYFGPGTRLTVL.

The chain combines TRBV11-2 with TRBJ2-1; the match to TRBD2 covers 11 bases. V shed 1 base, J shed 10 bases, and the junction held 3 bases outside the gene matches. CDR1 is SGHAT and CDR2 is FQNNGV in the germline V gene. The CDR3 is 14 residues long. The CDR3 is CASSLGPSGGEQFF. CDR3 nucleotides: TGTGCCAGCAGCTTAGGACCTAGCGGGGGGGAGCAGTTCTTC.